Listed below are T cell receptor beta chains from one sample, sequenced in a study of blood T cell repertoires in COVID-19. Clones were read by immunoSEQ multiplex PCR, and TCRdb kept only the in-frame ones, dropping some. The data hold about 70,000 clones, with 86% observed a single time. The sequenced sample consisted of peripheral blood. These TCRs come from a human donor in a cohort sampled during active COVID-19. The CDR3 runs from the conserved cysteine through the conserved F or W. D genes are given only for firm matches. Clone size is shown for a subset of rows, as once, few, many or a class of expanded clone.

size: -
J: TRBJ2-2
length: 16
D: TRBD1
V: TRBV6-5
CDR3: CASSYPRQGRTGELFF
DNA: TGTGCCAGCAGTTACCCCCGACAGGGCAGGACCGGGGAGCTGTTTTTT

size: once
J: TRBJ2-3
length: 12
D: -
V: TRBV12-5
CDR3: CASGSPGDTQYF
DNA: TGTGCTAGTGGTTCCCCGGGAGATACGCAGTATTTT

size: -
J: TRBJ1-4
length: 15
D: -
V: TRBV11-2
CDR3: CASSPRWREGEKLFF
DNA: TGTGCCAGCAGCCCCCGTTGGAGGGAGGGTGAAAAACTGTTTTTT

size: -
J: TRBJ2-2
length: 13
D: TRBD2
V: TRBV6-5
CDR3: CASSLGGDGELFF
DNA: TGTGCCAGCAGTTTGGGGGGGGACGGGGAGCTGTTTTTT

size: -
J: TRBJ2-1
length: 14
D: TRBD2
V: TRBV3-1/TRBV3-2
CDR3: CASSQRGGSNEQFF
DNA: TGTGCCAGCAGCCAACGGGGGGGAAGCAATGAGCAGTTCTTC

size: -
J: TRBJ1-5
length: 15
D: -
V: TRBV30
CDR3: CAWSPPWGEDQPQHF
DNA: TGTGCCTGGAGTCCCCCTTGGGGGGAGGATCAGCCCCAGCATTTT

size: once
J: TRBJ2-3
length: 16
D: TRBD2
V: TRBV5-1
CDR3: CASSLGSGERTDTQYF
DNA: TGCGCCAGCAGCTTGGGTAGCGGGGAACGCACAGATACGCAGTATTTT

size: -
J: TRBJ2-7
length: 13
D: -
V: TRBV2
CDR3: CASSGRSTYEQYF
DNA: TGTGCCAGCAGTGGAAGGAGCACCTACGAGCAGTACTTC

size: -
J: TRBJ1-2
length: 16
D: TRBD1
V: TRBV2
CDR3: CASSYRTGGGGYGYTF
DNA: TGTGCCAGCAGCTATCGGACAGGGGGCGGGGGCTATGGCTACACCTTC

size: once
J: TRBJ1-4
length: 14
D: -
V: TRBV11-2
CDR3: CASSSGLEGEKLFF
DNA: TGTGCCAGCAGCTCAGGCCTGGAGGGAGAAAAACTGTTTTTT

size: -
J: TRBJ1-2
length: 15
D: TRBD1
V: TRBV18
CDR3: CASSPRLGDRGGYTF
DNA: TGTGCCAGCTCACCCCGATTGGGGGACAGGGGTGGCTACACCTTC

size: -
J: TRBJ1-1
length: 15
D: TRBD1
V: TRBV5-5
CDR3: CASSPWTGKNTEAFF
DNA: TGTGCCAGCAGCCCCTGGACAGGGAAGAACACTGAAGCTTTCTTT

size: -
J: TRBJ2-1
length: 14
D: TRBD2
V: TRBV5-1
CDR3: CASSWGGGYNEQFF
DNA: TGCGCCAGCAGCTGGGGCGGGGGCTACAATGAGCAGTTCTTC

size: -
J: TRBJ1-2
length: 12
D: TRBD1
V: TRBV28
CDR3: CASTDREGGYTF
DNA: TGTGCCAGCACGGACAGGGAAGGAGGGTACACCTTC

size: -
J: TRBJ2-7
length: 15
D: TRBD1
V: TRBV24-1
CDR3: CATSDGGQGAHEQYF
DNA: TGTGCCACCAGTGATGGGGGACAGGGGGCCCACGAGCAGTACTTC

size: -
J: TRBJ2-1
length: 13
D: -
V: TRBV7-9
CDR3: CASSFPTPGEQFF
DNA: TGTGCCAGCAGCTTCCCAACACCGGGTGAGCAGTTCTTC

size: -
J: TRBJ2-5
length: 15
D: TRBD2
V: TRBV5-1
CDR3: CASSLLAEGQETQYF
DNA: TGCGCCAGCAGCTTACTAGCGGAGGGCCAAGAGACCCAGTACTTC

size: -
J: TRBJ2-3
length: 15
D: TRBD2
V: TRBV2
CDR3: CASSVAGGTSDTQYF
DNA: TGTGCCAGCAGTGTCGCGGGGGGGACCTCAGATACGCAGTATTTT

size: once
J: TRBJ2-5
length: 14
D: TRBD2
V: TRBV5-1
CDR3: CASALAGGQETQYF
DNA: TGCGCCAGTGCACTAGCGGGGGGCCAAGAGACCCAGTACTTC

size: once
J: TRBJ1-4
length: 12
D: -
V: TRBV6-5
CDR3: CATRAPGEKLFF
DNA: TGTGCCACGCGGGCGCCCGGTGAAAAACTGTTTTTT

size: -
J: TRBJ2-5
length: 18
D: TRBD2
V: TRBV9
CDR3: CASSVTPGGRKRQETQYF
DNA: TGTGCCAGCAGCGTAACTCCGGGGGGGCGAAAACGACAAGAGACCCAGTACTTC

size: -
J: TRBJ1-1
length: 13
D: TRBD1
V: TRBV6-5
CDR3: CASRGTANTEAFF
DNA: TGTGCCAGCAGAGGGACAGCCAACACTGAAGCTTTCTTT

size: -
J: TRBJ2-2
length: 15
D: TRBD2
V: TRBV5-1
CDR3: CASSLAGGLTGELFF
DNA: TGCGCCAGCAGCTTAGCGGGGGGGCTCACCGGGGAGCTGTTTTTT

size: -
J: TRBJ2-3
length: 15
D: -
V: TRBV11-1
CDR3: CASSLRLGGTDTQYF
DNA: TGTGCCAGCAGCTTAAGGCTAGGGGGTACAGATACGCAGTATTTT

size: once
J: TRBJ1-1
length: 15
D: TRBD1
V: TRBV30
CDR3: CAWSVGTARNTEAFF
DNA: TGTGCCTGGAGTGTTGGGACAGCTAGGAACACTGAAGCTTTCTTT

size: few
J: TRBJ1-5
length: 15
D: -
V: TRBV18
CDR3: CASSAYRDSNQPQHF
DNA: TGTGCCAGCTCAGCCTACAGGGATAGCAATCAGCCCCAGCATTTT

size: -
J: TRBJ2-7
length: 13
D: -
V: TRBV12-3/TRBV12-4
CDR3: CASSRQFIHEQYF
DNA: TGTGCCAGCAGTAGACAGTTTATCCACGAGCAGTACTTC

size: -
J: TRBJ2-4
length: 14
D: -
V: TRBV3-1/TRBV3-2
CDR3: CASSQATGKNIQYF
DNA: TGTGCCAGCAGCCAAGCAACGGGCAAAAACATTCAGTACTTC

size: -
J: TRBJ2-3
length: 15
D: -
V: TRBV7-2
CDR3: CASSPIRGAPYTQYF
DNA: TGTGCCAGCAGTCCTATCCGGGGGGCGCCCTATACGCAGTATTTT

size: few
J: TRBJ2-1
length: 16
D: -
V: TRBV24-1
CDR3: CATSDLAAGAHNEQFF
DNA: TGTGCCACCAGTGATTTGGCGGCAGGGGCCCACAATGAGCAGTTCTTC

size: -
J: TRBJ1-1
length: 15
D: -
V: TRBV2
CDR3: CASSEQTAMNTEAFF
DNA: TGTGCCAGCAGTGAACAGACAGCTATGAACACTGAAGCTTTCTTT

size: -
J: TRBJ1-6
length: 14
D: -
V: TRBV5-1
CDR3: CASSAGMLGSPLHF
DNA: TGCGCCAGCAGCGCGGGTATGTTGGGGTCACCCCTCCACTTT

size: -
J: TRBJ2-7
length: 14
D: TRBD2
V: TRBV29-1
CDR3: CSVEDLGRAGEQYF
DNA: TGCAGCGTTGAAGATCTGGGGCGAGCGGGAGAGCAGTACTTC